The present TCR beta chain was sequenced within a study of OX40 agonist ivuxolimab in advanced cancers. Germline V CDR1 and CDR2: MGHRA, YSYEKL. V was trimmed by 0 bases and J by 3 bases, leaving 3 bases between them. The CDR3 loop spans 13 amino acids. Blood was sampled at baseline, cycle 4 day 1, and cycle 7 day 1. Study-wide results and caveats: There were also nonresponders showing low normalized T-cell clonal expansion.

Notes on this clone: Its antigen is undetermined.

Clones were read by immunoSEQ multiplex PCR, and TCRdb kept only the in-frame ones, dropping some. The sample holds fewer than 35,000 clones, roughly 87% seen once. The J gene is TRBJ1-5, the V gene TRBV4-1; D is ambiguous. This TCR derives from an adult with an advanced solid tumor such as melanoma, head and neck, liver or kidney cancer. Sample: CD4+ or CD8+ T cells sorted from blood, taken in a trial of the OX40 agonist ivuxolimab. The CDR3, as DNA: TGCGCCAGCAGCCAAGATTACAATCAGCCCCAGCATTTT. It is translated as CASSQDYNQPQHF.